The 12 T cell receptor beta chains below come from one sample, sequenced in a study of technical replicates of blood from several donors. Produced via immunoSEQ multiplex PCR; TCRdb's table is partial and in-frame only. Of about 80,000 clones listed, about 97% are singletons. Material for sequencing was T cells isolated from PBMCs. These TCRs come from a human donor in good health.

The J gene is TRBJ1-5, the V gene TRBV12-5; D unclear. V lost 4 bases to trimming and J lost 1 base, with 2 bases between them. Germline values: CDR1 LGHNT, CDR2 FRNRAP. CDR3 length: 12 residues. The CDR3 is CASGSSNQPQHF. CDR3 coding DNA: TGTGCTAGTGGTTCAAGCAATCAGCCCCAGCATTTT. Based on the CDR3 plus reference TRBV12-5 and TRBJ1-5, the full variable domain is DARVTQTPRHKVTEMGQEVTMRCQPILGHNTVFWYRQTMMQGLELLAYFRNRAPLDDSGMPKDRFSAEMPDATLATLKIQPSEPRDSAVYFCASGSSNQPQHFGDGTRLSIL.

The V call is TRBV5-4, the J call TRBJ2-7, with a possible D match to TRBD1 (6 bases). Germline loops: CDR1 SGHNT, CDR2 YYREEE (reference sequence). With 4 bases removed from V and 5 bases from J, the gap between germline ends came to 16 bases. The CDR3 totals 14 residues. CDR3 bases: TGTGCCAGCAGCCCGTCAAGGGGGTTTGACGAGCAGTACTTC. Encoded protein: CASSPSRGFDEQYF.

In this sample, this clone turned up once. This chain connects TRBV14 to TRBJ2-7; TRBD2 matches at 7 bases. The ends lost 4 bases at V and 3 bases at J; junction bases unmatched: 6. The CDR3 covers 14 residues. Germline CDR1 is SGHDN and CDR2 is FVKESK. CDR3 in DNA: TGTGCCAGCAGCCCTGGGGGGGGATTCTACGAGCAGTACTTC. It encodes CASSPGGGFYEQYF.

The genes are TRBV7-7 and TRBJ2-5; the D is unclear. The CDR3 consists of 15 residues. V shed 1 base and J shed 2 bases, with 11 bases lying between them. CDR1 and CDR2 from the germline V gene are SSHAT and FNYEAQ (reference sequence). Here the CDR3 reads CASSLEVGEQETQYF. The DNA for the CDR3 is TGTGCCAGCAGCTTAGAGGTCGGAGAGCAAGAGACCCAGTACTTC.

The chain combines TRBV6-1 with TRBJ2-7; no clear D. The germline V and J ends were trimmed by 2 bases and 9 bases, with 20 bases remaining between them. Germline loops: CDR1 MNHNS, CDR2 SASEGT. CDR3 size: 15 residues. CDR3 region: CASSESPSSPRGQYF. CDR3 nucleotides: TGTGCCAGCAGTGAATCTCCTAGTTCTCCACGCGGGCAGTACTTC.

This sequence joins TRBV28 and TRBJ1-2; D is possibly TRBD1 (6 bases). Germline V gene data show CDR1 as MDHEN and CDR2 as SYDVKM. With 8 bases removed from V and 4 bases from J, the gap between germline ends came to 17 bases. There are 14 residues in the CDR3. CDR3 sequence reads: CASQSGDHIYGYTF. Here the CDR3 DNA reads TGTGCCAGCCAATCAGGGGATCATATCTATGGCTACACCTTC.

The chain links TRBV4-1 to TRBJ1-4, with D uncertain. V was cut by 4 bases and J by 8 bases, with 26 bases left in between. Germline CDR1 and CDR2: MGHRA and YSYEKL. The CDR3 is made up of 18 amino acids. The CDR3 protein is CASSPGLLRRLKGEKLFF. DNA for the CDR3: TGCGCCAGCAGCCCTGGACTATTGAGACGCCTCAAGGGAGAAAAACTGTTTTTT.

The chain is built from TRBV7-9 and TRBJ1-6; D uncertain. Looked up from germline, CDR1 is SEHNR and CDR2 is FQNEAQ (reference sequence). Trimming removed 4 bases at V and 4 bases at J, with 14 bases between. The CDR3 consists of 16 residues. In DNA form, the CDR3 reads TGTGCCAGCAGCTCCAAGGAGGGAATTTATAATTCACCCCTCCACTTT. This codes for CASSSKEGIYNSPLHF.

The chain joins TRBV5-1 to TRBJ2-1, with 10 bases fitting TRBD2. This CDR3 is 15 amino acids long. Trimming at V came to 4 bases and at J to 6 bases, leaving 7 bases not matched to a gene. Germline CDR1 reads SGHRS; CDR2 reads YFSETQ. This chain's CDR3 is CASSQTSGTANEQFF. Here the CDR3 DNA reads TGCGCCAGCAGCCAAACTAGCGGGACGGCCAATGAGCAGTTCTTC.

V usage is TRBV7-7 and J usage is TRBJ2-1; D not certain. The CDR3 has 13 residues. Deletions cut 5 bases from V and 4 bases from J, with 9 bases between. CDR1 and CDR2 (germline): SSHAT, FNYEAQ (reference sequence). In nucleotides, the CDR3 is TGTGCCAGCAGCCCCGACTCGTACAATGAGCAGTTCTTC. Protein product: CASSPDSYNEQFF.

V and J are TRBV11-2 and TRBJ1-3, with D unclear. V gave up 7 bases and J gave up 1 base, with 8 bases separating them. The CDR3 is 13 amino acids. CDR1 is SGHAT and CDR2 is FQNNGV in the germline V gene. The CDR3 DNA reads TGTGCCAGCAACCAACTATCTGGAAACACCATATATTTT. Its protein is CASNQLSGNTIYF.

V is TRBV5-4 and J is TRBJ2-1; TRBD1 is a possible D gene (6 bases). CDR1 and CDR2 (germline): SGHNT, YYREEE (reference sequence). V dropped 2 bases and J dropped 10 bases, with 22 bases sitting between them. This CDR3 contains 16 residues. Here the CDR3 reads CASSFQGLGKVGEQFF. The CDR3 nucleotides are TGTGCCAGCAGCTTCCAGGGGTTGGGGAAAGTTGGGGAGCAGTTCTTC.